This T cell receptor (beta chain) was identified in a study of T cell changes during pregnancy in multiple sclerosis. Profiled with immunoSEQ multiplex PCR; TCRdb holds only in-frame clones, not every one. The sample holds 70,000 or so clones, 85% to 95% seen once. CDR3 length: 14 amino acids. Germline V gives CDR1 SGHTA, CDR2 FQGTGA. V lost 5 bases, J lost 6 bases, and 9 bases stayed unmatched. Sequenced material: CD4+ T cells from peripheral blood mononuclear cells, taken after pregnancy. The receptor was derived from a female donor with multiple sclerosis, enrolled in a pregnancy study. This chain joins TRBV7-3 and TRBJ1-1, with 7 nucleotides matching TRBD1. CDR3 coding DNA: TGTGCCAGCAGCGCCTCAGGGGGTAACTCTGAAGCTTTCTTT. Protein product: CASSASGGNSEAFF.